This is a list of T cell receptor beta chains from one sample in a study of blood T cell repertoires in COVID-19. The data were produced by immunoSEQ multiplex PCR, yet TCRdb's version contains in-frame clones alone and is incomplete. The table records approximately 300,000 clones, 87% of them present only once. The specimen sequenced was peripheral blood. The receptors come from a man over 45 with active or convalescent COVID-19. Both conserved end residues are part of each CDR3. A D gene is named only where the DNA matches it firmly. For some rows the clone size is stated as once, few or many, or as a class when expanded; others skip it.

D,size,J,V,DNA,CDR3
TRBD1,NA,TRBJ2-3,TRBV9,TGTGCCAGCAGCGTAGGACACTCCCAGGGGGTTGGTGGCACAGATACGCAGTATTTT,CASSVGHSQGVGGTDTQYF
TRBD1,NA,TRBJ1-2,TRBV29-1,TGCAGCGTTGATCAGGGACAGGGGCTAGGCTATGGCTACACCTTC,CSVDQGQGLGYGYTF
NA,NA,TRBJ1-5,TRBV9,TGTGCCAGCAGCGTAGGAGGGTTTAGCAATCAGCCCCAGCATTTT,CASSVGGFSNQPQHF
NA,NA,TRBJ1-2,TRBV7-8,TGTGCCAGCAGCCCCCAGGGGCATGGCTACACCTTC,CASSPQGHGYTF
NA,NA,TRBJ2-3,TRBV5-8,TGTGCCAGCAGCTTGGGACAGGCCGAGGGCACAGATACGCAGTATTTT,CASSLGQAEGTDTQYF
TRBD1,NA,TRBJ1-1,TRBV18,TGTGCCAGCTCACCAATGGCGACAGGGATGAACACTGAAGCTTTCTTT,CASSPMATGMNTEAFF
TRBD1,NA,TRBJ1-2,TRBV6-5,TGTGCCAGCAGCACGCCGGGGACAGGGGTATATGGCTACACCTTC,CASSTPGTGVYGYTF
NA,NA,TRBJ2-7,TRBV2,TGTGCCAGCAGTGAACGCAGGACTATGGACGAGCAGTACTTC,CASSERRTMDEQYF
TRBD2,NA,TRBJ2-7,TRBV28,TGTGCCAGCAGTTTATCTAGCGGAGTCTCCTACGAGCAGTACTTC,CASSLSSGVSYEQYF
NA,NA,TRBJ1-1,TRBV5-4,TGTGCCAGCAGCAAAGACAGGACGAACACTGAAGCTTTCTTT,CASSKDRTNTEAFF
NA,NA,TRBJ2-2,TRBV19,TGTGCCAGTAGTAAAAGAGACACCGGGGAGCTGTTTTTT,CASSKRDTGELFF
TRBD2,NA,TRBJ2-7,TRBV29-1,TGCAGCGTTGAGGGCGGGAGTAGGGACGAGCAGTACTTC,CSVEGGSRDEQYF
NA,NA,TRBJ1-1,TRBV5-4,TGTGCCAGCAGCGAGGACAGAGGGGAAGCTTTCTTT,CASSEDRGEAFF
TRBD1,NA,TRBJ1-1,TRBV6-5,TGTGCCAGCAACACAGGGGGCAACACTGAAGCTTTCTTT,CASNTGGNTEAFF
TRBD1,NA,TRBJ2-7,TRBV10-3,TGTGCCATCGGACAGGAAATTTTCTCCTACGAGCAGTACTTC,CAIGQEIFSYEQYF
TRBD1,once,TRBJ1-5,TRBV10-2,TGCGCCAGCAGTGAGATTGGGACAGGATTAGGTTATAGCAATCAGCCCCAGCATTTT,CASSEIGTGLGYSNQPQHF
TRBD2,NA,TRBJ2-1,TRBV9,TGTGCCAGCAGCGTAGCTATTGGCGGGAGCTCCTACAATGAGCAGTTCTTC,CASSVAIGGSSYNEQFF
NA,NA,TRBJ1-2,TRBV28,TGTGCCAGCAGTTTAGGCGGGGCAGGGATCGGCTACACCTTC,CASSLGGAGIGYTF
NA,NA,TRBJ2-1,TRBV14,TGTGCCAGCAGCCAACAGGGTCTAAATGAGCAGTTCTTC,CASSQQGLNEQFF
NA,NA,TRBJ2-3,TRBV6-5,TGTGCCAGCAGTAGGGACACACAAGATACGCAGTATTTT,CASSRDTQDTQYF
TRBD2,NA,TRBJ2-1,TRBV27,TGTGCCAGCAGTTCCGGGGGGGTGTACAATGAGCAGTTCTTC,CASSSGGVYNEQFF
TRBD2,NA,TRBJ2-1,TRBV7-8,TGTGCCAGCAGCTTAGGAAGACTAGCGGGGGCGTACAATGAGCAGTTCTTC,CASSLGRLAGAYNEQFF
NA,few,TRBJ1-1,TRBV28,TGTGCCAGCAGGACCACTATGAACACTGAAGCTTTCTTT,CASRTTMNTEAFF
TRBD1,NA,TRBJ1-2,TRBV28,TGTGCCAGCACCCCGGGACAGCCCTTCTATGGCTACACCTTC,CASTPGQPFYGYTF
NA,NA,TRBJ1-5,TRBV28,TGTGCCAGCAGTCGACAGGCTAGCAATCAGCCCCAGCATTTT,CASSRQASNQPQHF
NA,NA,TRBJ1-4,TRBV6-6,TGTGCCAGCAGTGTCCGCGCAACTAATGAAAAACTGTTTTTT,CASSVRATNEKLFF
NA,NA,TRBJ1-5,TRBV7-2,TGTGCCAGCAGCTTACAACATAGCAATCAGCCCCAGCATTTT,CASSLQHSNQPQHF
TRBD1,NA,TRBJ2-7,TRBV10-3,TGTGCCATCAGTGAGAAAGGACAGGGGGGCGAGCAGTACTTC,CAISEKGQGGEQYF
TRBD1,NA,TRBJ2-7,TRBV14,TGTGCCAGCAGCCAATTCAGGGGGCGCATGAACGAGCAGTACTTC,CASSQFRGRMNEQYF
NA,NA,TRBJ1-1,TRBV5-4,TGTGCCAGCAGCTTGGTAGGACAGAGCACTGAAGCTTTCTTT,CASSLVGQSTEAFF
NA,once,TRBJ1-3,TRBV7-9,TGTGCCAGCAGTTTTAGATGGTTTCTCCAACTCTGGGGAAACACCATATATTTT,CASSFRWFLQLWGNTIYF
TRBD2,few,TRBJ2-5,TRBV29-1,TGCAGCGCGCGCCCGTCAGGGAGGGGAGAGACCCAGTACTTC,CSARPSGRGETQYF
TRBD1,NA,TRBJ1-1,TRBV14,TGTGCCAGCAGCCAAGGGACAGGGCGATTATACGCTGAAGCTTTCTTT,CASSQGTGRLYAEAFF
TRBD1,NA,TRBJ1-1,TRBV5-5,TGTGCCAGCAGCGCCATTGCGGACAGGGGTACTGAAGCTTTCTTT,CASSAIADRGTEAFF
NA,NA,TRBJ2-7,TRBV23-1,TGCGCCAGCAGTCAATCGACGCAGGGCCTCGACGAGCAGTACTTC,CASSQSTQGLDEQYF
TRBD1,few,TRBJ1-2,TRBV10-3,TGTGCCATCAGTGAGCAACAGGGGGATGGCTACACCTTC,CAISEQQGDGYTF
TRBD2,NA,TRBJ2-7,TRBV29-1,TGCAGCGTTGAAGTTCCGGGACTAGCGGACGAGCAGTACTTC,CSVEVPGLADEQYF
TRBD1,NA,TRBJ1-6,TRBV5-6,TGTACCAGCAGCGGGACAGGGGGTAATTCACCCCTCCACTTT,CTSSGTGGNSPLHF
TRBD1,NA,TRBJ1-4,TRBV28,TGTGCCAGCCGGAGACAGGGGGAGAGTGGAAAACTGTTTTTT,CASRRQGESGKLFF